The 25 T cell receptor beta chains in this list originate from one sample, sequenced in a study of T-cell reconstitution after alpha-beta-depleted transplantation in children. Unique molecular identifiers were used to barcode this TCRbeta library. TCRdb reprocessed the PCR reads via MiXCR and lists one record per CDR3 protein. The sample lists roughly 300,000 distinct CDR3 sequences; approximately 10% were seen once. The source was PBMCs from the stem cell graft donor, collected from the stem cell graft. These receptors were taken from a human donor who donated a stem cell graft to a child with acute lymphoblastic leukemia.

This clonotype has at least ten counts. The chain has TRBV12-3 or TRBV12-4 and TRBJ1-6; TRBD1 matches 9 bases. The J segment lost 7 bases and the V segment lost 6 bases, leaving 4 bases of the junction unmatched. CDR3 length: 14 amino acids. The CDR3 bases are TGTGCCAGCAGCTCCGGGACAGGGAATTCACCCCTCCACTTT. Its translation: CASSSGTGNSPLHF.

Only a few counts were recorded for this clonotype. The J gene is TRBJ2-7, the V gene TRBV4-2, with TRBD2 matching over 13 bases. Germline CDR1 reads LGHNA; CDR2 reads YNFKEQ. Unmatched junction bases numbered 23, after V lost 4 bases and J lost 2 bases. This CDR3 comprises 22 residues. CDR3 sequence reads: CASSPILVTGGGLAGRPYEQYF. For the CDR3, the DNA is TGTGCCAGCAGCCCGATCCTGGTAACAGGGGGGGGACTAGCGGGACGCCCCTACGAGCAGTACTTC.

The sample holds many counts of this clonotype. The CDR3 here is CASSLEPGAMGYQPQHF. The CDR3 nucleotides read TGTGCCAGCAGCTTGGAACCGGGGGCAATGGGGTATCAGCCCCAGCATTTT. The V gene is TRBV5-5, the J gene TRBJ1-5, with D possibly being TRBD1 (6 bases). The CDR3 consists of 17 residues. From germline, CDR1 is SGHKS and CDR2 YYEKEE (reference sequence). The V gene lost 0 bases and the J gene lost 5 bases, with 18 bases spanning the gap.

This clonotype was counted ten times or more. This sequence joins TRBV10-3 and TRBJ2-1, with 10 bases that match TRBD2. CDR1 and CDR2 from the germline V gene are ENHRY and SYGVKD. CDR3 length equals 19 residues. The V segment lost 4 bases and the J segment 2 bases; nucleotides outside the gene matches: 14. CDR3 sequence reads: CAISGVLLAGEGAYNEQFF. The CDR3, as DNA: TGTGCCATCAGTGGGGTGCTTCTAGCGGGAGAAGGGGCCTACAATGAGCAGTTCTTC.

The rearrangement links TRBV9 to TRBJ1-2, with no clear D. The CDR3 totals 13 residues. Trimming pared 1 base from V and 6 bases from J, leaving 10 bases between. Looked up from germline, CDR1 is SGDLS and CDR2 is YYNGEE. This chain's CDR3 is CASSVPGSNGYTF. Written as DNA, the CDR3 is TGTGCCAGCAGCGTACCGGGTTCTAATGGCTACACCTTC. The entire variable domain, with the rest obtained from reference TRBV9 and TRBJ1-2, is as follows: DSGVTQTPKHLITATGQRVTLRCSPRSGDLSVYWYQQSLDQGLQFLIQYYNGEERAKGNILERFSAQQFPDLHSELNLSSLELGDSALYFCASSVPGSNGYTFGSGTRLTVV.

This CDR3 reads CASSLGKGVNTEAFF. The CDR3 DNA reads TGCGCCAGCAGCTTGGGCAAGGGGGTGAACACTGAAGCTTTCTTT. The V call is TRBV5-1, the J call TRBJ1-1, with TRBD1 as a possible D gene (6 bases). The CDR3 loop spans 15 amino acids. Germline V gives CDR1 SGHRS, CDR2 YFSETQ. V was trimmed by 0 bases and J by 0 bases, leaving 9 bases between them.

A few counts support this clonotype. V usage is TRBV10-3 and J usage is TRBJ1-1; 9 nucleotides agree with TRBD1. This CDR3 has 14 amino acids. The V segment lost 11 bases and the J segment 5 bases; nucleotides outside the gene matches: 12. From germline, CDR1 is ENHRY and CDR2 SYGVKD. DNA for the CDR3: TGTGCCTTAGACAGGGGGGGACCGGGAACTGAAGCTTTCTTT. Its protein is CALDRGGPGTEAFF.

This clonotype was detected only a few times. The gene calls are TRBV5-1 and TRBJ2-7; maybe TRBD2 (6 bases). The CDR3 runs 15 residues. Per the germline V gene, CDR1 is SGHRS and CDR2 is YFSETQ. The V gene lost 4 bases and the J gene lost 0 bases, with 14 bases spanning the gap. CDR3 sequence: CASSGDLRGSYEQYF. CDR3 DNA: TGCGCCAGCAGCGGGGACTTACGCGGCTCCTACGAGCAGTACTTC.

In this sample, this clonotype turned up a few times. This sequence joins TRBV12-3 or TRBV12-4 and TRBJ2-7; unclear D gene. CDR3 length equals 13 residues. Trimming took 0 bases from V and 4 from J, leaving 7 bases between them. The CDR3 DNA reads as TGTGCCAGCAGTTTAGCGAAAGTTTACGAGCAGTACTTC. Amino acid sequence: CASSLAKVYEQYF.

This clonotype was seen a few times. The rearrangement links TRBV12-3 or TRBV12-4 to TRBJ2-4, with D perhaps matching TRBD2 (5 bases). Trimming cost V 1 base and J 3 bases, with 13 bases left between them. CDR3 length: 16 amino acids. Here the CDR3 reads CASSLDDGIGKNIQYF. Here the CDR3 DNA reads TGTGCCAGCAGTTTAGATGACGGGATCGGCAAAAACATTCAGTACTTC.

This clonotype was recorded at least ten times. The CDR3 protein is CASSDRTVINEQFF. The CDR3 nucleotides read TGCGCCAGCAGCGACAGGACGGTAATAAATGAGCAGTTCTTC. The gene calls are TRBV5-1 and TRBJ2-1; possibly TRBD1 for D (6 bases). Trimming took 4 bases from V and 7 from J, leaving 15 bases between them. The CDR3 extends over 14 amino acids. Germline CDR1 and CDR2: SGHRS and YFSETQ.

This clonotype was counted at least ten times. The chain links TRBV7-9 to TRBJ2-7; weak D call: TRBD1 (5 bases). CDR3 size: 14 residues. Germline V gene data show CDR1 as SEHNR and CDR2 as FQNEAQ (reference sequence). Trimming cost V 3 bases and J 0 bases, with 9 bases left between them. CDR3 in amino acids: CASSFTGNSYEQYF. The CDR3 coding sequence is TGTGCCAGCAGCTTCACAGGAAACTCCTACGAGCAGTACTTC.

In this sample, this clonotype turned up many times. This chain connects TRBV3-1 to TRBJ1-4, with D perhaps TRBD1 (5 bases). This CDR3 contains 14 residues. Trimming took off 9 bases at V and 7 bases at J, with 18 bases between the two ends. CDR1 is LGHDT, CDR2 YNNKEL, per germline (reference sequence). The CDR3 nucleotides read TGTGCCAGTTCCGGTGGGGCCAGAAGTGAAAAACTGTTTTTT. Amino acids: CASSGGARSEKLFF. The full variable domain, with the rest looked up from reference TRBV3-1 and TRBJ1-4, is DTAVSQTPKYLVTQMGNDKSIKCEQNLGHDTMYWYKQDSKKFLKIMFSYNNKELIINETVPNRFSPKSPDKAHLNLHINSLELGDSAVYFCASSGGARSEKLFFGSGTQLSVL.

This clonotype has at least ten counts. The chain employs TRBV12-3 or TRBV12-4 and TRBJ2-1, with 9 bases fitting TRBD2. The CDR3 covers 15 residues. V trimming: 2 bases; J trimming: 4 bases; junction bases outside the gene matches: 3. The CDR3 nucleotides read TGTGCCAGCAGTTTACGAGCGGGGGGTTACAATGAGCAGTTCTTC. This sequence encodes CASSLRAGGYNEQFF.

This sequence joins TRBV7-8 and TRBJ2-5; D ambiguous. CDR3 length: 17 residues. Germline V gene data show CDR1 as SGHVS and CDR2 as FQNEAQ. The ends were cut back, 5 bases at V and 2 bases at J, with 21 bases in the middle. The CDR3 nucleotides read TGTGCCAGCAGCGTGATGGGCGCCTACGACCGGCAAGAGACCCAGTACTTC. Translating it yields CASSVMGAYDRQETQYF.

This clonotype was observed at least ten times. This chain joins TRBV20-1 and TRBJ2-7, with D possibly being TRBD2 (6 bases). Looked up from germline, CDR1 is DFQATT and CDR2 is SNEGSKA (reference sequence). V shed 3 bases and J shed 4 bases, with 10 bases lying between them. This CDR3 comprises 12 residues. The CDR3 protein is CSASGRGYEQYF. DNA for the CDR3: TGCAGTGCTAGCGGGAGAGGGTACGAGCAGTACTTC.

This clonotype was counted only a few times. The CDR3 is CSAAPLTSGRGNEQFF. CDR3 in DNA: TGCAGTGCTGCCCCCTTGACTAGCGGGAGAGGCAATGAGCAGTTCTTC. V and J are TRBV20-1 and TRBJ2-1; 12 bases fit TRBD2. CDR1 and CDR2 (germline): DFQATT, SNEGSKA (reference sequence). This CDR3 is 16 amino acids long. Unmatched junction bases numbered 11, after V lost 5 bases and J lost 6 bases.

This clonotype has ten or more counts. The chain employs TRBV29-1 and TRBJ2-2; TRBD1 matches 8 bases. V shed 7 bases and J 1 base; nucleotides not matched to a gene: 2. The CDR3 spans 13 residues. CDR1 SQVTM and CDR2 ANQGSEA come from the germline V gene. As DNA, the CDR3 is TGCAGCGCCGGGACAGGGAACACCGGGGAGCTGTTTTTT. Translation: CSAGTGNTGELFF.

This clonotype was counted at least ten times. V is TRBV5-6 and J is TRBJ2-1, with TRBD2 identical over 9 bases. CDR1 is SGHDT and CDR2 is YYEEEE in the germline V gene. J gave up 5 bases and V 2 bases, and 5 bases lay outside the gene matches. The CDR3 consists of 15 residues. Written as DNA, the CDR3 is TGTGCCAGCAGCTTCAGACTAGCGGTAAACAATGAGCAGTTCTTC. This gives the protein CASSFRLAVNNEQFF.

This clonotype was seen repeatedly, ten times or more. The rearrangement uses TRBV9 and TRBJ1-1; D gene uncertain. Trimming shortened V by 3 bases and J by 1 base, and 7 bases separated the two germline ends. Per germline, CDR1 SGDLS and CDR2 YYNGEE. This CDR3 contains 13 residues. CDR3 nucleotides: TGTGCCAGCAGCGCCGACTCGAACACTGAAGCTTTCTTT. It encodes CASSADSNTEAFF. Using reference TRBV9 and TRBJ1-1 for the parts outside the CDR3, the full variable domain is DSGVTQTPKHLITATGQRVTLRCSPRSGDLSVYWYQQSLDQGLQFLIQYYNGEERAKGNILERFSAQQFPDLHSELNLSSLELGDSALYFCASSADSNTEAFFGQGTRLTVV.

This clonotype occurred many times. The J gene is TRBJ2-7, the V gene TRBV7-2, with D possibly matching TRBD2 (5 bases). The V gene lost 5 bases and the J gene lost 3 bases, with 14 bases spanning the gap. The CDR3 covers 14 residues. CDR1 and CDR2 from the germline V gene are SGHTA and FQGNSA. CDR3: CASSPRDSYYEQYF. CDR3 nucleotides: TGTGCCAGCAGCCCCCGGGATTCCTACTACGAGCAGTACTTC. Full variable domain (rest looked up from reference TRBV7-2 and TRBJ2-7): GAGVSQSPSNKVTEKGKDVELRCDPISGHTALYWYRQSLGQGLEFLIYFQGNSAPDKSGLPSDRFSAERTGGSVSTLTIQRTQQEDSAVYLCASSPRDSYYEQYFGPGTRLTVT.

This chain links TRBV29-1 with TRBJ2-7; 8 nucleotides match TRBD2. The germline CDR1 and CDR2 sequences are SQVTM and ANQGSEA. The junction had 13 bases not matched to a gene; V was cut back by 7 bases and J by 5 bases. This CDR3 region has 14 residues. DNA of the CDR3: TGCAGCGCCCGAGCACGACTAGCGTATAACGAGCAGTACTTC. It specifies CSARARLAYNEQYF.

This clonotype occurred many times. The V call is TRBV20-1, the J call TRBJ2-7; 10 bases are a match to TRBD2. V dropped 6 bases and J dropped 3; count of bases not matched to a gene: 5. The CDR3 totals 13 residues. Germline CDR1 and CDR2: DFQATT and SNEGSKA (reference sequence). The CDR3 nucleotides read TGCAGTGCGCCCTGGACTAGCGGCTACGAGCAGTACTTC. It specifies CSAPWTSGYEQYF.

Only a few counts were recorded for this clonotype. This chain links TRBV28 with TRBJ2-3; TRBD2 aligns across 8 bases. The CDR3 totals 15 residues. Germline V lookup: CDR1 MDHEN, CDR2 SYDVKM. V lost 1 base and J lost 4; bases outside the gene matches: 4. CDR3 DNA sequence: TGTGCCAGCAGTTTATCGGGAGGGAGGGCAGATACGCAGTATTTT. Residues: CASSLSGGRADTQYF.

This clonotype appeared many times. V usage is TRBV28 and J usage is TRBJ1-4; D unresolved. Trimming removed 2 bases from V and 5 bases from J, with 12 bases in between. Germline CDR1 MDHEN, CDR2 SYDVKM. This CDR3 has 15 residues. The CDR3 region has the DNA TGTGCCAGCAGTTTAGCTGGAGGGCCCAATGAAAAACTGTTTTTT. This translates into CASSLAGGPNEKLFF.